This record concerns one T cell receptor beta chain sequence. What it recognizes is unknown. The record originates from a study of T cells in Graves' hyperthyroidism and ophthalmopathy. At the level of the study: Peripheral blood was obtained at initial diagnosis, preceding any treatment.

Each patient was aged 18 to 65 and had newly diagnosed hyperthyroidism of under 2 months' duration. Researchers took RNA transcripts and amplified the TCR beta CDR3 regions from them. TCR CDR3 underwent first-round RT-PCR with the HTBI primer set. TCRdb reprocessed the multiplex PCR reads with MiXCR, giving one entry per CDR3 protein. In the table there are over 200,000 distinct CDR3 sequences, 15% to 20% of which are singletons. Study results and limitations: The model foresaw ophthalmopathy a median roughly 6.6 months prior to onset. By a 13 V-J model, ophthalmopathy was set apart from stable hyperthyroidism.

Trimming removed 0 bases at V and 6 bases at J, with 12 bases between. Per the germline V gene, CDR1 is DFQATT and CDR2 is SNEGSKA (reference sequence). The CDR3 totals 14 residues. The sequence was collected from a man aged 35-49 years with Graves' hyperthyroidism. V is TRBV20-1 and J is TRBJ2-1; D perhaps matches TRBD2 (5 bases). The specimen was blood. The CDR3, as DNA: TGCAGTGCTAGAGATTTCCGAGGGAGCAATGAGCAGTTCTTC. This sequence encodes CSARDFRGSNEQFF.